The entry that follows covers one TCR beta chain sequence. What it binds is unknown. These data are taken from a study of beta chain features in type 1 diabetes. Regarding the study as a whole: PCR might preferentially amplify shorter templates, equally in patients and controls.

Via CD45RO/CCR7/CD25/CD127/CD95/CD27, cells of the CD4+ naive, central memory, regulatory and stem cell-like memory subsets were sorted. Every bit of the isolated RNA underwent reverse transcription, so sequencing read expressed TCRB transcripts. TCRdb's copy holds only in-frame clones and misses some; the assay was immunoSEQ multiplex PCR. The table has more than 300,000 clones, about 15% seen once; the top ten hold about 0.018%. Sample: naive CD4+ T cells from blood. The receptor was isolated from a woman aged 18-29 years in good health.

CDR3 coding DNA: TGTGCCAGCAGCTTGGGCAGGGAGGTTAAGAACACTGAAGCTTTCTTT. Amino acids: CASSLGREVKNTEAFF. The rearrangement uses TRBV7-9 and TRBJ1-1; tentatively, D is TRBD1 (5 bases). Germline loops: CDR1 SEHNR, CDR2 FQNEAQ (reference sequence). V was trimmed by 3 bases and J by 1 base, leaving 15 bases between them. The CDR3 is 16 residues long. The complete variable domain, with remaining parts taken from reference TRBV7-9 and TRBJ1-1, reads DTGVSQNPRHKITKRGQNVTFRCDPISEHNRLYWYRQTLGQGPEFLTYFQNEAQLEKSRLLSDRFSAERPKGSFSTLEIQRTEQGDSAMYLCASSLGREVKNTEAFFGQGTRLTVV.